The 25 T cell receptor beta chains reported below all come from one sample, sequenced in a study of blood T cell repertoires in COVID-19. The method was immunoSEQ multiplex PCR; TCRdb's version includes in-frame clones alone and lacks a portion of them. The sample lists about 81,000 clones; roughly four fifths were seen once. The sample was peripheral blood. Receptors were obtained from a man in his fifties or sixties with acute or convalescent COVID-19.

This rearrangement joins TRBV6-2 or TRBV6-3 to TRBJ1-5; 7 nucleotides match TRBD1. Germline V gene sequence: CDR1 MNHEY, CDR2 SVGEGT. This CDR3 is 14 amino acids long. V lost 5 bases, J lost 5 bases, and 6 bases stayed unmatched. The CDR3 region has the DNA TGTGCCAGCAGTCAATCCACAGGGGATCAGCCCCAGCATTTT. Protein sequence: CASSQSTGDQPQHF.

The DNA of the CDR3 is TGTGCCACCAGTGATTCCCAGGTAGGGGTAGTTAACAATGAGCAGTTCTTC. Translating gives CATSDSQVGVVNNEQFF. V is TRBV24-1 and J is TRBJ2-1, with TRBD1 as a possible D gene (5 bases). Germline values: CDR1 KGHDR, CDR2 SFDVKD. The CDR3 spans 17 residues. V lost 2 bases and J lost 5, with 18 bases in between.

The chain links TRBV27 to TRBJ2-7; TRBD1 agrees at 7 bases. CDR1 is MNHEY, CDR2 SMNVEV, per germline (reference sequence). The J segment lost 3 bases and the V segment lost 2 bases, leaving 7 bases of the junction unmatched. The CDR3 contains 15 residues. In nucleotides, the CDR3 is TGTGCCAGCAGTTTAAAGGGGGCGCCAGGCTACGAGCAGTACTTC. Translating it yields CASSLKGAPGYEQYF.

CDR3 DNA sequence: TGTGCCAGCAGTGAGCCGGGGTCCCTCTACGAGCAGTACTTC. As protein: CASSEPGSLYEQYF. This chain uses TRBV25-1 with TRBJ2-7; D is perhaps TRBD2 (5 bases). V was clipped by 3 bases and J by 3 bases, with 12 bases between them. Germline-derived CDR1 and CDR2 are MGHDK and SYGVNS. The CDR3 loop spans 14 amino acids.

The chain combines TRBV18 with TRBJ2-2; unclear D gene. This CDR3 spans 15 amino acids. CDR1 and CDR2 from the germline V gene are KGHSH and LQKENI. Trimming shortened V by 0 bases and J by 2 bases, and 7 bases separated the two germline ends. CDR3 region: CASSPPSTNTGELFF. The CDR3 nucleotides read TGTGCCAGCTCACCACCTAGCACTAACACCGGGGAGCTGTTTTTT.

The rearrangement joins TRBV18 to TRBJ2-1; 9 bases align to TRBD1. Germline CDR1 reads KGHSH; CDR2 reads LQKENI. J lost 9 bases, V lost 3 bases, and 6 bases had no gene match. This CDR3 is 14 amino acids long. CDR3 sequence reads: CASSPRTGDSEQFF. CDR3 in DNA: TGTGCCAGCTCACCCCGGACAGGGGATAGTGAGCAGTTCTTC.

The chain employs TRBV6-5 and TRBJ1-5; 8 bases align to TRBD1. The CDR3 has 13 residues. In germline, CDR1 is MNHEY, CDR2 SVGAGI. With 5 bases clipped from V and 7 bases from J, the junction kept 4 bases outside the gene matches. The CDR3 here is CASSPDREQPQHF. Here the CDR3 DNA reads TGTGCCAGCAGTCCGGACAGGGAACAGCCCCAGCATTTT.

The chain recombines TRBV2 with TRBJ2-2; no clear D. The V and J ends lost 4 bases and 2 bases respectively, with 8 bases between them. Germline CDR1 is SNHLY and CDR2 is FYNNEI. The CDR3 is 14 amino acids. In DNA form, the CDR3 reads TGTGCCAGCAGTGTCTCACTTAACACCGGGGAGCTGTTTTTT. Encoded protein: CASSVSLNTGELFF. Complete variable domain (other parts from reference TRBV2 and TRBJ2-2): EPEVTQTPSHQVTQMGQEVILRCVPISNHLYFYWYRQILGQKVEFLVSFYNNEISEKSEIFDDQFSVERPDGSNFTLKIRSTKLEDSAMYFCASSVSLNTGELFFGEGSRLTVL.

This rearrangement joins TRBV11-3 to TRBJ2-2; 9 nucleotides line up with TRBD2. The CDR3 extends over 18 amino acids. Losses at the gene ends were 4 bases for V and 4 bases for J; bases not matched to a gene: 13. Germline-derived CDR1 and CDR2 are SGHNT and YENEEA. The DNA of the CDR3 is TGTGCCAGCAGCTCGACTAGCGGCAATCGGTTAATCACCGGGGAGCTGTTTTTT. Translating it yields CASSSTSGNRLITGELFF. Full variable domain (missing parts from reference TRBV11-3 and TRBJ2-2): EAGVVQSPRYKIIEKKQPVAFWCNPISGHNTLYWYLQNLGQGPELLIRYENEEAVDDSQLPKDRFSAERLKGVDSTLKIQPAELGDSAVYLCASSSTSGNRLITGELFFGEGSRLTVL.

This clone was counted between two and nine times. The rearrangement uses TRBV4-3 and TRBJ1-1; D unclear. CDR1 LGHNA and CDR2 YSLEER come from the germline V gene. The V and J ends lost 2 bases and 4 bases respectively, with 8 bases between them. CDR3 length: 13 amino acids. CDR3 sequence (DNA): TGCGCCAGCAGCCAATCCGGAGGCACTGAAGCTTTCTTT. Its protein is CASSQSGGTEAFF.

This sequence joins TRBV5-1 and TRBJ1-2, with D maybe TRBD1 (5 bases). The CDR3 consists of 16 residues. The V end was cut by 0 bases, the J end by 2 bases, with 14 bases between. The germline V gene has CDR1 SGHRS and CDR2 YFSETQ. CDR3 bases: TGCGCCAGCAGCTTGGAGTTACCAGGGCGGAACTATGGCTACACCTTC. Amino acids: CASSLELPGRNYGYTF.

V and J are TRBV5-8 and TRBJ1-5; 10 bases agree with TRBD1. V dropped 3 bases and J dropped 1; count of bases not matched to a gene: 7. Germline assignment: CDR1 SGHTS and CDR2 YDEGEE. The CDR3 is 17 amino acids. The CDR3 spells CASSSGTGALSNQPQHF. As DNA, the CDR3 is TGTGCCAGCAGCTCCGGGACAGGGGCCCTGAGCAATCAGCCCCAGCATTTT. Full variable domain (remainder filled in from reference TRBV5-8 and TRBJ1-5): EAGVTQSPTHLIKTRGQQATLRCSPISGHTSVYWYQQALGLGLQFLLWYDEGEERNRGNFPPRFSGRQFPNYSSELNVNALELEDSALYLCASSSGTGALSNQPQHFGDGTRLSIL.

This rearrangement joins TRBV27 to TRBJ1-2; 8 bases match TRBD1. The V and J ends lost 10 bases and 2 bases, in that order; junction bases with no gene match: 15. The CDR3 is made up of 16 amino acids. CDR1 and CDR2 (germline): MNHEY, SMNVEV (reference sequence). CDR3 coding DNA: TGTGCCACCCGGAAGGATACAGGGGGATTCAACTATGGCTACACCTTC. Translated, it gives CATRKDTGGFNYGYTF.

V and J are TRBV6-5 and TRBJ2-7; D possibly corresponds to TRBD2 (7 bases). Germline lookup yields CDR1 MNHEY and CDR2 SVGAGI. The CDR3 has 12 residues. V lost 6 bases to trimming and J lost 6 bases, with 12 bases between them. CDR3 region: CASSWGGREQYF. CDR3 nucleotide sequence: TGTGCCAGCAGCTGGGGGGGGCGCGAGCAGTACTTC.

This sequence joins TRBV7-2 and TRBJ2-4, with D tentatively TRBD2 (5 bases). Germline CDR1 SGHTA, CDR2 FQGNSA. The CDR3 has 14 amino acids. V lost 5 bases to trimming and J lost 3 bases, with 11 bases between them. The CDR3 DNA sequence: TGTGCCAGCAGCGAGTCCCGGGGCAAAAACATTCAGTACTTC. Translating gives CASSESRGKNIQYF.

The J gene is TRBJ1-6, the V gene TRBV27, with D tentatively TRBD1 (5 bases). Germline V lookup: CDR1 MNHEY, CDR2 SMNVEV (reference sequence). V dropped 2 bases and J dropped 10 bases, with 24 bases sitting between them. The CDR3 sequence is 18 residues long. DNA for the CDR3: TGTGCCAGCAGTTTACGGGGGTGGAAGCCGCAGTTTTACTCACCCCTCCACTTT. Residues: CASSLRGWKPQFYSPLHF.

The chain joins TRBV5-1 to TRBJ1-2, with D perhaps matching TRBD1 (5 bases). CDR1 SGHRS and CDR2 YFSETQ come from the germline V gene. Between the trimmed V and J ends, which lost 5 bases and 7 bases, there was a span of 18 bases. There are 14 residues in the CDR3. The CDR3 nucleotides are TGCGCCAGCAGTCCACAGGTCGTAGGTTCTGGCTACACCTTC. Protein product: CASSPQVVGSGYTF.

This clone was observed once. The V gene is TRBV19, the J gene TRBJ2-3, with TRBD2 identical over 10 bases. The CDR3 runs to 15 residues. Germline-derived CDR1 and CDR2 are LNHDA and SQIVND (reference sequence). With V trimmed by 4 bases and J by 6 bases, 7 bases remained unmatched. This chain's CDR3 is CASSKGAGGSDTQYF. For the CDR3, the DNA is TGTGCCAGTAGTAAAGGAGCGGGAGGGAGTGATACGCAGTATTTT.

CDR3 protein: CASRLGLAYNEQFF. The CDR3 bases are TGTGCCAGCAGACTCGGACTAGCGTACAATGAGCAGTTCTTC. The chain uses TRBV6-5 and TRBJ2-1; the match to TRBD2 covers 9 bases. Germline CDR1 is MNHEY and CDR2 is SVGAGI. The CDR3 runs to 14 residues. The V gene end was trimmed by 6 bases and the J gene end by 4 bases; junction bases not matched to a gene: 4.

CDR3 nucleotide sequence: TGTGCCAGCAGTGAACGAGGACAGGGGCAGTACTTC. Amino acids: CASSERGQGQYF. This chain uses TRBV25-1 with TRBJ2-7, with TRBD1 matching over 8 bases. The CDR3 consists of 12 residues. With 2 bases clipped from V and 9 bases from J, the junction kept 3 bases outside the gene matches. Germline V CDR1 and CDR2: MGHDK, SYGVNS.

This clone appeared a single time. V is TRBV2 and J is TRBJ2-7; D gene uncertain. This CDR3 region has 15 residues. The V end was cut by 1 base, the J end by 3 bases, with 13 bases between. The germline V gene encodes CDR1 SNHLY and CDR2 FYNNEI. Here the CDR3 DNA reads TGTGCCAGCAGTGAAGGCCAGTTTAAGATCTACGAGCAGTACTTC. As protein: CASSEGQFKIYEQYF.

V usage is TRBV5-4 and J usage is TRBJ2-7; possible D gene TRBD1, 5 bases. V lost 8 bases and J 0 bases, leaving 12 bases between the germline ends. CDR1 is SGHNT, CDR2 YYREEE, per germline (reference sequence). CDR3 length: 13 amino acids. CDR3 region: CASTRQSSYEQYF. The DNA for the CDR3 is TGTGCCAGTACACGACAGAGCTCCTACGAGCAGTACTTC.

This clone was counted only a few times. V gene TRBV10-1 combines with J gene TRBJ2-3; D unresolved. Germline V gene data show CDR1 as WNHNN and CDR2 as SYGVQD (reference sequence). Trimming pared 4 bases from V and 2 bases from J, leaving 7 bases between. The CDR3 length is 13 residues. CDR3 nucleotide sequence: TGCGCCAGCAGTGTCCATTCCACAGATACGCAGTATTTT. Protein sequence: CASSVHSTDTQYF.

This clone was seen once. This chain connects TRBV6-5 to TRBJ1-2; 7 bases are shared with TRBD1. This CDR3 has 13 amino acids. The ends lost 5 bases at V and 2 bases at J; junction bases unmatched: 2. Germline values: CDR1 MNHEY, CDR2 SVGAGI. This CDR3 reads CASSTDRNYGYTF. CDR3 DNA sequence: TGTGCCAGCAGTACGGACAGGAACTATGGCTACACCTTC.

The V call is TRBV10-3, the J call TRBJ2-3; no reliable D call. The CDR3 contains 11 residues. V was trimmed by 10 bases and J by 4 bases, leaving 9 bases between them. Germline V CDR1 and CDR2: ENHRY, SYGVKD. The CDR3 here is CATSTSDTQYF. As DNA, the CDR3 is TGTGCCACCTCAACATCAGATACGCAGTATTTT.